A few counts support the clone carrying this TCR beta chain. Its antigen is currently unknown. Via MiXCR, TCRdb re-called the 5' RACE reads, giving one row per CDR3 protein. The sample yields some 900,000 distinct CDR3 sequences, over 9% seen once. V was shortened by 3 bases and J by 5 bases, with 11 bases between the two germline ends. CDR3 size: 13 residues. Germline values: CDR1 SGDLS, CDR2 YYNGEE. These data originate in a study of identical twins. Healthy Caucasians were all of the donors. Broader study findings: Out-of-frame alpha sequences common to twins exhibited a surplus of low generation probability. Monozygotic twin pairs showed more out-of-frame TCR alpha sharing than models estimated.

The same data also went into a second study, on yellow fever vaccine responses in identical twins.

This receptor was identified in a woman younger than 35 in good health. Sequencing used PBMCs. V usage is TRBV9 and J usage is TRBJ1-2, with D possibly TRBD1 on 5 matching bases. The CDR3 sequence: CASSADGGYGYTF. The CDR3 DNA reads TGTGCCAGCAGCGCAGACGGGGGTTATGGCTACACCTTC.